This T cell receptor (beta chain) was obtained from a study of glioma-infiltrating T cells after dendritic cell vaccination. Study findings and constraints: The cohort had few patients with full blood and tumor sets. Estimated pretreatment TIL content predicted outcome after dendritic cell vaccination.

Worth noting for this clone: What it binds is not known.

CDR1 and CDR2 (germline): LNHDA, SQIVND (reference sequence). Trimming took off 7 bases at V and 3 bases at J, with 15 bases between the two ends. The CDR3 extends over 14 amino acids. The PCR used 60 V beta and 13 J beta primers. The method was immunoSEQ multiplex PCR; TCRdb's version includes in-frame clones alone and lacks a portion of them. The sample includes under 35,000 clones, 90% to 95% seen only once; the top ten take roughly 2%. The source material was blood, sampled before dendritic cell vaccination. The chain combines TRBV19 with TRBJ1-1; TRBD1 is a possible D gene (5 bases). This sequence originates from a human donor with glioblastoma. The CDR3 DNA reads TGTGCCAGTATTCGACGTGGGGCGGACACTGAAGCTTTCTTT. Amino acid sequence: CASIRRGADTEAFF.